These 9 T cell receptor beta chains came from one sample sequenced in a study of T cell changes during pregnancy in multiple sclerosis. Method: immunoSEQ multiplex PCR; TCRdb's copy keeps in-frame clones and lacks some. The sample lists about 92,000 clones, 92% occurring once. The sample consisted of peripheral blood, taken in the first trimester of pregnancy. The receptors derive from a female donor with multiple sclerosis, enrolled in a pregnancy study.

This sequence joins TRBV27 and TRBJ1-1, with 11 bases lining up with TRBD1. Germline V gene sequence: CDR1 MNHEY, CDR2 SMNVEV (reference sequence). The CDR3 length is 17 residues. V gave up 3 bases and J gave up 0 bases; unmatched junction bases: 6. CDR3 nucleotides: TGTGCCAGCAGTTTTTATTGGACAGGGGGCATGAACACTGAAGCTTTCTTT. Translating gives CASSFYWTGGMNTEAFF.

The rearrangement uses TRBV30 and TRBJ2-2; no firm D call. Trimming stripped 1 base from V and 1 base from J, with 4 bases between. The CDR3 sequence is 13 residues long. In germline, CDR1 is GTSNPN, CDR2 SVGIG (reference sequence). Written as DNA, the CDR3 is TGTGCCTGGAGTGCTATGAACACCGGGGAGCTGTTTTTT. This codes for CAWSAMNTGELFF.

DNA of the CDR3: TGCGCCAGCAGCCCGGGGGCGAGCGGGGCTAATGAGCAGTTCTTC. The encoded protein is CASSPGASGANEQFF. This sequence joins TRBV5-1 and TRBJ2-1; tentatively, D is TRBD2 (7 bases). Germline values: CDR1 SGHRS, CDR2 YFSETQ. CDR3 length: 15 amino acids. Trimming cost V 4 bases and J 7 bases, with 18 bases left between them.

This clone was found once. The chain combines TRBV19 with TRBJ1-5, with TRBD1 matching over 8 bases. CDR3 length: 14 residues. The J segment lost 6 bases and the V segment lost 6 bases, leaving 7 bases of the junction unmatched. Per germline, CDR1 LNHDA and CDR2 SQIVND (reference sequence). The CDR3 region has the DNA TGTGCCAGTAGCGAGACAGGGGCCGGTCAGCCCCAGCATTTT. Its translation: CASSETGAGQPQHF.

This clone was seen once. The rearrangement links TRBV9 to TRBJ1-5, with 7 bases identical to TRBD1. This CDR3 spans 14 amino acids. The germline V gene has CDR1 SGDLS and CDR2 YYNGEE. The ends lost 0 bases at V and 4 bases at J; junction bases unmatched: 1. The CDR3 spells CASSVAGQNQPQHF. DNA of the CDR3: TGTGCCAGCAGCGTAGCGGGACAGAATCAGCCCCAGCATTTT.

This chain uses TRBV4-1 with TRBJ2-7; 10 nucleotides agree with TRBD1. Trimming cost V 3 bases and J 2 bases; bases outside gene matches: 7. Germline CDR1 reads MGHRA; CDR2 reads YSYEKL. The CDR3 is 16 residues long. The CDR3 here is CASSQGQGSRTYEQYF. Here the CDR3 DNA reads TGCGCCAGCAGCCAGGGACAGGGGTCAAGGACCTACGAGCAGTACTTC.

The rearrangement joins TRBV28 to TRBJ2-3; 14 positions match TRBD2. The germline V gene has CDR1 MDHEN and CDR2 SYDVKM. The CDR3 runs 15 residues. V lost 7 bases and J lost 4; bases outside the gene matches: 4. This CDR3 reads CASIRLAGGSDTQYF. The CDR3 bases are TGTGCCAGCATACGACTAGCGGGAGGGTCAGATACGCAGTATTTT.

The CDR3 loop reads CASSPPRVGSSYEQYF. For the CDR3, the DNA is TGTGCCAGCAGTCCGCCGCGAGTCGGTTCGTCCTACGAGCAGTACTTC. V usage is TRBV27 and J usage is TRBJ2-7; D is unclear. Germline CDR1 MNHEY, CDR2 SMNVEV (reference sequence). The CDR3 totals 16 residues. Trimming removed 5 bases at V and 1 base at J, with 18 bases between.

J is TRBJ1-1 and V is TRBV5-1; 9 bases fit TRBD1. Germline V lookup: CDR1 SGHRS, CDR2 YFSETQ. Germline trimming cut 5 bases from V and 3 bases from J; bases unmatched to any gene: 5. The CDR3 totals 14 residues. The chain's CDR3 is CASRTGGSDTEAFF. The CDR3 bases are TGCGCCAGCAGGACAGGGGGGTCCGACACTGAAGCTTTCTTT.